These T cell receptor beta chains were read from a single sample in a study of beta chain features in type 1 diabetes. Profiling relied on immunoSEQ multiplex PCR, and the TCRdb table lists in-frame clones only, not all of them. Of around 250,000 clones listed, about 70% are singletons. Sequencing was done on a sample of naive CD4+ T cells from blood. The source of these receptors is a man younger than 40 in good health. CDR3s include the opening cysteine and the closing phenylalanine or tryptophan. The D gene is left open where the match is weak. The size entry is marked missing in some rows and otherwise reads once, few, many or a size class.

v_gene	j_gene	abundance	d_gene	CDR3nt	CDR3aa
TRBV29-1	TRBJ2-1	few	TRBD1	TGCAGCGCCGTACAGGGGTACTCCTACAATGAGCAGTTCTTC	CSAVQGYSYNEQFF
TRBV10-3	TRBJ2-7	.	.	TGTGCCATCAGTGGGCAGACGGGATCCTACGAGCAGTACTTC	CAISGQTGSYEQYF
TRBV18	TRBJ2-7	.	TRBD1	TGTGCCAGCTCACCATCTCGGAGTCGGACAGGGGATCCCTACGAGCAGTACTTC	CASSPSRSRTGDPYEQYF
TRBV30	TRBJ2-1	.	.	TGTGCCTGGAGGCCGAGACGGTCCCACTACAATGAGCAGTTCTTC	CAWRPRRSHYNEQFF
TRBV7-2	TRBJ2-3	.	TRBD2	TGTGCCAGCAGCTTACTAGCGGGGGGCACAGATACGCAGTATTTT	CASSLLAGGTDTQYF
TRBV25-1	TRBJ2-7	.	.	TGTGCCAGCAGTGAATATGGTTTCGAGCAGTACTTC	CASSEYGFEQYF
TRBV11-2	TRBJ2-7	.	TRBD1	TGTGCCAGCAGGTCTCCGGGACAGGGCTTCTACGAGCAGTACTTC	CASRSPGQGFYEQYF
TRBV7-2	TRBJ2-3	.	.	TGTGCCAGCAGCTTTGGTACGCAGTATTTT	CASSFGTQYF
TRBV29-1	TRBJ2-7	.	.	TGCAGCGTTGAAGGCAGGCAATACGAGCAGTACTTC	CSVEGRQYEQYF
TRBV30	TRBJ2-1	.	.	TGTGCCTGGGCCGGGTCCTCCAATGAGCAGTTCTTC	CAWAGSSNEQFF
TRBV10-3	TRBJ2-5	.	.	TGTGCCATCAGTGGAGGAGAGACCCAGTACTTC	CAISGGETQYF
TRBV18	TRBJ1-1	.	.	TGTGCCAGCTCTTACGCAGGGCTGAACACTGAAGCTTTCTTT	CASSYAGLNTEAFF
TRBV23-1	TRBJ1-2	few	TRBD1	TGCGCCAGCAGTCACCCCGTGATTGCGGACAGGAGTAACTATGGCTACACCTTC	CASSHPVIADRSNYGYTF
TRBV5-4	TRBJ2-3	.	TRBD2	TGTGCCAGCCTGGTGAGCGGGGACCGCACAGATACGCAGTATTTT	CASLVSGDRTDTQYF
TRBV19	TRBJ1-5	.	.	TGTGCCAGTAGTGGGTGGGACAGCAATCAGCCCCAGCATTTT	CASSGWDSNQPQHF
TRBV7-2	TRBJ1-5	.	TRBD1	TGTGCCAGCAGCTTAGAGGACAGGGGCAATCAGCCCCAGCATTTT	CASSLEDRGNQPQHF
TRBV7-8	TRBJ2-1	.	.	TGTGCCAGCAGCTCCCGGACGGGGACTGAGCAGTTCTTC	CASSSRTGTEQFF
TRBV4-3	TRBJ2-5	.	TRBD2	TGCGCCAGCAGCCAAGATGGCCGGGGTAGCGGGGAGACCCAGTACTTC	CASSQDGRGSGETQYF
TRBV30	TRBJ2-3	few	.	TGTGCCTGGAGGGCCTCTAAGGATACGCAGTATTTT	CAWRASKDTQYF
TRBV29-1	TRBJ2-7	.	.	TGCAGCGTTGAAGATCTGGGGTACGAGCAGTACTTC	CSVEDLGYEQYF
TRBV4-2	TRBJ2-7	.	TRBD2	TGTGCCAGCAGCCAAGATTTGGTAGCGGGAGCAGCCCTCGAGCAGTACTTC	CASSQDLVAGAALEQYF
TRBV15	TRBJ2-3	.	.	TGTGCCACCAGCCCTTGGGTCCCAGATACGCAGTATTTT	CATSPWVPDTQYF
TRBV4-2	TRBJ2-2	.	.	TGTGCCAGCAGCCAAGATACCCTCACCGGGAAGCTGTTTTTT	CASSQDTLTGKLFF
TRBV27	TRBJ2-7	few	.	TGTGCCAGCAGACAGAATATGGTATCCGAGCAGTACTTC	CASRQNMVSEQYF
TRBV5-1	TRBJ2-6	.	.	TGCGCCAGCAGCCTGGGCGGAGTCGGGGCCAACGTCCTGACTTTC	CASSLGGVGANVLTF
TRBV30	TRBJ2-2	.	.	TGTGCCTGGAGTGTACTGGGACGGAAGAACACCGGGGAGCTGTTTTTT	CAWSVLGRKNTGELFF
TRBV15	TRBJ2-7	.	TRBD2	TGTGCCACCAGCCCCACTCGCACTAGCGGGGGGGGTTCTGCCGAGCAGTACTTC	CATSPTRTSGGGSAEQYF
TRBV29-1	TRBJ2-3	.	TRBD2	TGCAGCGTCCGGGAGGGCCGTGACACAGATACGCAGTATTTT	CSVREGRDTDTQYF
TRBV7-7	TRBJ2-1	.	TRBD1	TGTGCCAGCAGCCCAGACAGGGGTAGTGAGCAGTTCTTC	CASSPDRGSEQFF
TRBV30	TRBJ1-5	.	.	TGTGCCTGGAGTGTACGGGGGGCGGGTCAGCCCCAGCATTTT	CAWSVRGAGQPQHF
TRBV7-2	TRBJ2-7	once	TRBD1	TGTGCCAGCAGCCAAGGACAGGGTGGGGCCTACGAGCAGTACTTC	CASSQGQGGAYEQYF
TRBV4-1	TRBJ2-3	.	TRBD1	TGCGCCAGCAGCCACCCCGGACAGGGACGGGGAGATACGCAGTATTTT	CASSHPGQGRGDTQYF
TRBV6-6	TRBJ2-1	.	.	TGTGCCAGCAGTTACGATGTGGGTGAGCAGTTCTTC	CASSYDVGEQFF
TRBV20-1	TRBJ2-7	.	.	TGCAGTGCTAGGGAGACTTACGAGCAGTACTTC	CSARETYEQYF
TRBV28	TRBJ1-2	.	TRBD1	TGTGCCAGCGGACAACAGGGGAGGAGGGATGGCTACACCTTC	CASGQQGRRDGYTF
TRBV7-2	TRBJ2-3	.	.	TGTGCCAGCAGCTTTGGCGCCAGAGCCACAGATACGCAGTATTTT	CASSFGARATDTQYF
TRBV5-1	TRBJ2-1	.	.	TGCGCCAGCAGCTTGGATACAGCAAAGACGCAGTTCTTC	CASSLDTAKTQFF
TRBV7-8	TRBJ1-5	.	.	TGTGCCAGCAGCTTAGCGGACTGGACAGTTAGCAATCAGCCCCAGCATTTT	CASSLADWTVSNQPQHF
TRBV29-1	TRBJ1-4	.	.	TGCAGCGTACGGACCGAAAAACTGTTTTTT	CSVRTEKLFF
TRBV2	TRBJ1-6	.	.	TGTGCCAGCAGTGAATTAACAGCTTATTCACCCCTCCACTTT	CASSELTAYSPLHF
TRBV30	TRBJ2-7	.	.	TGTGCCTGGAGTGTCGGTAGCACGTCCGAGCAGTACTTC	CAWSVGSTSEQYF
TRBV30	TRBJ2-7	.	.	TGTGCCTGGAGTGTAAATCGAGGGGTTTTCAACGAGCAGTACTTC	CAWSVNRGVFNEQYF
TRBV6-5	TRBJ2-7	.	.	TGTGCCAGCAGCCCTAAGGGCCCGGGCCCGGAGTACTTC	CASSPKGPGPEYF
TRBV9	TRBJ2-3	once	.	TGTGCCAGCAGCCTCGACACAGATACGCAGTATTTT	CASSLDTDTQYF
TRBV25-1	TRBJ2-5	.	.	TGTGCCAGCAGTGAATTCCAAGAGACCCAGTACTTC	CASSEFQETQYF
TRBV19	TRBJ1-6	.	.	TGTGCCAGTAGTATCAGGGAAGGACCCCTCCACTTT	CASSIREGPLHF
TRBV7-9	TRBJ2-1	.	TRBD2	TGTGCCAGCAGCTTAAACCGAGCGGGAGTAGGATATGAGCAGTTCTTC	CASSLNRAGVGYEQFF
TRBV4-2	TRBJ1-2	.	.	TGTGCCAGCAGCCAAGATCCCCAGGCGAACTATGGCTACACCTTC	CASSQDPQANYGYTF
TRBV30	TRBJ2-3	.	.	TGTGCCTGGAGTGGGGGACGGGCTAGCACAGATACGCAGTATTTT	CAWSGGRASTDTQYF
TRBV4-3	TRBJ2-2	.	.	TGCGCCAGCAGTAAGGGGGACACCGGGGAGCTGTTTTTT	CASSKGDTGELFF
TRBV18	TRBJ2-1	.	TRBD2	TGTGCCAGCTCACCAGTCGCGGGAGTGGCTGAGCAGTTCTTC	CASSPVAGVAEQFF
TRBV6-5	TRBJ2-5	.	.	TGTGCCAGCAGTTACTCGATGATGCAAGAGACCCAGTACTTC	CASSYSMMQETQYF